The 14 T cell receptor beta chains presented below share a single source sample, sequenced in a study of cytomegalovirus exposure and HLA in healthy donors. The PCR employed 60 Vbeta primers together with 13 Jbeta primers. The repertoire was sequenced with immunoSEQ multiplex PCR; TCRdb's copy has only in-frame clones and lacks some. The profile shows 150,000 or so clones, 80% of them singletons. Sequenced input: PBMCs. Receptor source: a man aged 30-40 years in good health and CMV-seropositive.

The V and J genes are TRBV18 and TRBJ1-1; 7 positions agree with TRBD1. There are 15 residues in the CDR3. Germline-derived CDR1 and CDR2 are KGHSH and LQKENI. With V trimmed by 2 bases and J by 2 bases, 5 bases remained unmatched. CDR3 sequence: CASSPGTELNTEAFF. CDR3 nucleotide sequence: TGTGCCAGCTCACCAGGGACAGAGCTTAACACTGAAGCTTTCTTT.

The chain carries TRBV10-3 and TRBJ2-5; D gene unclear. The V end lost 10 bases, the J end lost 3 bases, and 12 bases lay between the germline ends. Germline assignment: CDR1 ENHRY and CDR2 SYGVKD. The CDR3 sequence is 12 residues long. DNA for the CDR3: TGTGCCACCACCGGAGTCGAAGAGACCCAGTACTTC. Protein sequence: CATTGVEETQYF.

The genes are TRBV5-1 and TRBJ2-3, with TRBD1 identical over 10 bases. From germline, CDR1 is SGHRS and CDR2 YFSETQ. With V trimmed by 4 bases and J by 0 bases, 5 bases remained unmatched. CDR3 length: 16 residues. CDR3 protein: CASSIRTGGSTDTQYF. CDR3 sequence (DNA): TGCGCCAGCAGCATACGGACAGGGGGTAGCACAGATACGCAGTATTTT.

V and J are TRBV19 and TRBJ2-1; 9 bases line up with TRBD2. The germline gives CDR1 LNHDA, CDR2 SQIVND (reference sequence). This CDR3 has 18 amino acids. V shed 5 bases, J shed 3 bases, and the junction held 14 bases outside the gene matches. The CDR3: CASSATGFRGRDYNEQFF. DNA of the CDR3: TGTGCCAGTAGTGCTACAGGGTTTCGCGGGAGGGACTACAATGAGCAGTTCTTC.

The V gene is TRBV2, the J gene TRBJ2-1; D gene uncertain. CDR3 length equals 16 residues. Trimming stripped 2 bases from V and 0 bases from J, with 11 bases between. Germline V gene sequence: CDR1 SNHLY, CDR2 FYNNEI. CDR3 nucleotide sequence: TGTGCCAGCAGTGAAAGAGGTCATAGCTCCTACAATGAGCAGTTCTTC. Protein: CASSERGHSSYNEQFF.

The V call is TRBV5-1, the J call TRBJ2-1; 7 positions agree with TRBD1. Germline assignment: CDR1 SGHRS and CDR2 YFSETQ. Unmatched junction bases numbered 14, after V lost 8 bases and J lost 6 bases. This CDR3 comprises 15 residues. CDR3 coding DNA: TGCGCCAGTACAGCCCGGGACAGTTCGACCAATGAGCAGTTCTTC. This encodes CASTARDSSTNEQFF.

The rearrangement links TRBV9 to TRBJ2-1; a possible D gene is TRBD2 (5 bases). The CDR3 has 16 residues. Trimming pared 3 bases from V and 2 bases from J, leaving 15 bases between. CDR1 and CDR2 (germline): SGDLS, YYNGEE. The CDR3 coding sequence is TGTGCCAGCAGCGGCCCGGGTGGGAGTGCCTACAATGAGCAGTTCTTC. This gives the protein CASSGPGGSAYNEQFF.

This CDR3 reads CASSNTIWGREAFF. Written as DNA, the CDR3 is TGTGCCAGCAGCAACACCATTTGGGGCCGAGAAGCTTTCTTT. The V call is TRBV4-2, the J call TRBJ1-1, with a tentative D call TRBD1 (5 bases). Germline V gene lookup returns CDR1 LGHNA and CDR2 YNFKEQ. This CDR3 spans 14 amino acids. Trimming took 5 bases from V and 8 from J, leaving 18 bases between them.

The rearrangement uses TRBV28 and TRBJ2-1; D may be TRBD1 (5 bases). The V end lost 4 bases, the J end lost 6 bases, and 19 bases lay between the germline ends. CDR1 and CDR2 (germline): MDHEN, SYDVKM. The CDR3 totals 16 residues. CDR3 DNA sequence: TGTGCCAGCAGTTGGGTGGGGCAGGGTGACCTCAATGAGCAGTTCTTC. It specifies CASSWVGQGDLNEQFF.

CDR3 amino acids: CASSFRTGAYEQYF. The CDR3 coding sequence is TGTGCCAGCAGCTTCCGGACAGGCGCTTACGAGCAGTACTTC. The chain uses TRBV13 and TRBJ2-7; 7 nucleotides line up with TRBD1. Germline lookup yields CDR1 PRHDT and CDR2 FYEKMQ (reference sequence). The CDR3 length is 14 residues. Germline trimming cut 3 bases from V and 4 bases from J; bases unmatched to any gene: 6.

This chain links TRBV6-6 with TRBJ2-1; 7 nucleotides agree with TRBD2. With 5 bases clipped from V and 3 bases from J, the junction kept 10 bases outside the gene matches. Germline lookup yields CDR1 MNHNY and CDR2 SVGAGI (reference sequence). The CDR3 has 16 amino acids. In DNA, the CDR3 is TGTGCCAGCAGTCCCTTAGCGGGCCTCAACTACAATGAGCAGTTCTTC. It encodes CASSPLAGLNYNEQFF.

The chain has TRBV7-8 and TRBJ2-3; a weak D match, TRBD1 (6 bases). The CDR3 runs 15 residues. Germline V gives CDR1 SGHVS, CDR2 FQNEAQ. Trimming took off 7 bases at V and 3 bases at J, with 17 bases between the two ends. The CDR3, as DNA: TGTGCCAGCAATCTACCGCAGGGGACAACAGATACGCAGTATTTT. This translates into CASNLPQGTTDTQYF.

This chain joins TRBV28 and TRBJ1-6, with 10 positions matching TRBD1. Looked up from germline, CDR1 is MDHEN and CDR2 is SYDVKM. CDR3 length equals 18 residues. The J segment lost 10 bases and the V segment lost 4 bases, leaving 16 bases of the junction unmatched. CDR3: CASSSPGVSDRGQSPLHF. In DNA form, the CDR3 reads TGTGCCAGCAGTTCTCCCGGGGTATCCGACAGGGGGCAATCACCCCTCCACTTT.

This clone has just one count. The chain has TRBV28 and TRBJ2-1; no clear D gene. This CDR3 is 11 amino acids long. Trimming removed 5 bases at V and 7 bases at J, with 6 bases between. Germline CDR1 MDHEN, CDR2 SYDVKM. CDR3 in amino acids: CASSPLNEQFF. CDR3 coding DNA: TGTGCCAGCAGTCCCTTGAATGAGCAGTTCTTC.